This TCR beta chain was recorded in a study of OX40 agonist ivuxolimab in advanced cancers. On the study more broadly: Participants, 75% to 85% male, averaged approximately 60 years of age, ranging from roughly 20 to 79. There were three patients with partial responses, one having hepatocellular carcinoma and two cutaneous melanoma.

Assay used: immunoSEQ multiplex PCR; TCRdb lists only in-frame clones, some missing. The repertoire has 25,000 to 35,000 clones, 65% to 85% of them found once; the top ten carry 20% to 25%. Trimming took 6 bases from V and 3 from J, leaving 14 bases between them. This CDR3 has 15 amino acids. In germline, CDR1 is MDHEN, CDR2 SYDVKM. The TCR comes from an adult with an advanced solid tumor such as melanoma, head and neck, liver or kidney cancer. The chain recombines TRBV28 with TRBJ2-2, with D possibly TRBD1 on 5 matching bases. The material sequenced was CD4+ or CD8+ T cells sorted from blood, taken in a trial of the OX40 agonist ivuxolimab. CDR3 protein: CASRKNGRDTGELFF. The CDR3, as DNA: TGTGCCAGCAGGAAGAATGGCAGGGACACCGGGGAGCTGTTTTTT.